Included here is one T cell receptor (beta chain) sequence, with context. It lacks a known antigen. Base qualities are not at hand, and no much larger clone is one base apart. The data are from a study of CD8+ T cells in alopecia areata (dated by TCRdb to the late 2010s). A note on the overall study: The treated patients, all with moderate-to-severe alopecia areata, were enrolled in an open-label pilot trial of oral tofacitinib given at 5 to 10 mg twice daily. Patients stayed on tofacitinib for 6 to 18 months and then had 6 months of follow-up off drug so that delayed response and recurrence could be assessed. Disease severity in treated patients was measured with the SALT score, which quantifies the percentage of affected scalp surface area. To study T cell clonal expansion in alopecia areata, the researchers applied high-throughput TCRbeta sequencing to both the C3H/HeJ mouse model and human patients. Scalp tissue and sorted CD4+ and CD8+ peripheral blood T cells from patchy and totalis/universalis alopecia areata patients and from healthy controls were covered by human TCRbeta sequencing. Biopsies were taken from tofacitinib-treated patients at baseline and at 4 and 24 weeks of treatment, and a later scalp biopsy was taken in several of the tofacitinib-treated patients. Clonality in the scalp was compared among normal scalp (n=4), patchy alopecia areata scalp (n=8), and alopecia totalis/universalis scalp (n=8). RNA was obtained with the PAXgene miRNA kit for fixed scalp, the miRNeasy kit for PBMCs, and the RNeasy kit for mouse skin. immunoSEQ multiplex PCR using 35 Vbeta forward primers and 13 Jbeta reverse primers was used to amplify TCRbeta CDR3 regions. Summary of the overall study and its limitations: Higher clonality and more expanded CD8+ clones were observed in lesional scalp than in normal scalp, particularly in alopecia totalis/universalis, a finding suggestive of antigenic drive. Scalp clonality and the number of expanded CD8+ clones among the top 100 scalp clones were significantly decreased by tofacitinib. Scalp TCR repertoire analysis is complicated because resident alphabeta T cells in normal human skin are also sequenced, whereas mouse skin is dominated by gammadelta T cells. Because the treated cohort was small and had only one nonresponder, larger studies are needed to examine links between baseline CD8+ expansion and response. Many expanded lesional clones were found to persist in scalp and blood during tofacitinib treatment, and relapse after treatment cessation may be partly explained by this persistence. TCR sequences shared between patients were less clear than in mice, possibly partly because of HLA diversity in the patient population.

CDR1 and CDR2, looked up from the germline V gene, are MNHNS and SASEGT. V sheds 3 bases and J sheds 3 bases, leaving 15 bases between their ends. The CDR3 covers 15 residues, taking in both the cysteine and the phenylalanine. Just CDR3 DNA is preserved here, 45 bases in frame from base 1. Library construction relied on the immunoSEQ multiplex PCR assay. To provide template for TCR sequencing, every sample had RNA extracted and reverse transcribed into cDNA. First-strand cDNA was synthesized with SuperScript III using a 2:1 mix of oligo-dT and random hexamers. Amplification bias was assessed with a synthetic immune receptor repertoire, and residual bias was removed computationally. Per the authors' processing: After raw reads were preprocessed to remove errors, the CDR3 was defined following IMGT conventions as running from the conserved cysteine to phenylalanine. To get clonality, Shannon entropy was normalized by log2 of the number of productive unique TCRs and the result was subtracted from 1. Whether scalp clones were CD4 or CD8 was inferred by matching scalp TCRbeta sequences against CD4 and CD8 repertoires sorted from blood. The source is immuneACCESS, and TCRdb retained only in-frame sequences with V and J called. Part of the clones is not carried over; for the studies checked, unresolved V genes explain less than half of this, and the remainder is unexplained. V and J calls and clone size are copied from that table; D and trimming were computed from the DNA. This sample comprises about 40,000 clones, roughly 89% of them detected only once. In total, the top ten clones hold approximately 20% of the sample.

Sample time point, as interpreted from the label and publication: 24 weeks on oral tofacitinib. The treatment or condition label for this specimen denotes: oral pan-JAK inhibitor, 5-10 mg twice daily. Lesional scalp punch biopsies and peripheral blood were collected from alopecia areata patients. PBMCs were separated by density centrifugation and stained for CD3, CD4 and CD8, after which CD4+ and CD8+ T cells were sorted on a FACSAria. This clonotype was obtained from a human donor with alopecia areata. The starting material was CD8+ T cells sorted from blood, obtained at week 24, from a patient treated with tofacitinib. This receptor chain uses TRBV6-1 and TRBJ2-7, with the D assignment possibly TRBD1 or TRBD2, given 5 matching bases for each. CDR3 region: CASSEGDRRYYEQYF. The bases read TGTGCCAGCAGTGAGGGGGACCGCCGCTACTACGAGCAGTACTTC.